Sequencing of this TCR beta chain was carried out in a study of blood T cell repertoires in COVID-19. Study details: Samples came from the United States, Italy and Spain, spanning acute and convalescent COVID-19. From T cells, B-cell-depleted T cells, or PBMCs came the material, which was cDNA or gDNA.

Original handling: Amplified reference gene primers provided the basis for estimating nucleated cell counts. Sequencing used immunoSEQ multiplex PCR; TCRdb keeps in-frame clones, though not all of them. The DNA was the basis for D and trimming; V, J and clone size are from that table. The table has 90,000 to 150,000 clones, around three quarters seen once; the top ten hold roughly 4%. The sequenced sample consisted of peripheral blood. The receptor's source is a woman older than 75 with acute or convalescent COVID-19.

For the CDR3, the DNA is TGTGCCAGCAGTTTACCGGTCCATAATTCACCCCTCCACTTT. It codes for CASSLPVHNSPLHF. This sequence joins TRBV28 and TRBJ1-6, with no clear D. This CDR3 is built from 14 residues. The germline V and J ends were trimmed by 2 bases and 5 bases, with 7 bases remaining between them. Germline CDR1 reads MDHEN; CDR2 reads SYDVKM.